This T cell receptor (beta chain) originates from a study of blood T cells in healthy people across ages. Study-level information: In model experiments, template switching was able to capture about one barcoded beta molecule for every two T cells that were present. Study results and caveats: With naive T cell percentage, TCR beta diversity showed a strong correlation. Diversity was higher, and naive CD4+ cells more numerous, in long-lived donors than in aged donors.

In each sample, at least 7 million PBMCs were isolated. This CDR3 spans 14 amino acids. V gave up 5 bases and J gave up 6 bases, with 17 bases separating them. Germline CDR1 is MNHEY and CDR2 is SVGAGI. Using a J-beta primer mix together with a sample-barcoded 5' primer, a second PCR was run for about 6 to 12 cycles. Via MiXCR, TCRdb re-called the 5' RACE reads, giving one row per CDR3 protein. The table has hundreds of thousands of distinct CDR3 sequences, roughly 48% seen once; the top ten hold around 15%. Details on this clonotype: Its antigen remains unknown.

The V gene is TRBV6-5, the J gene TRBJ2-7; tentative D call: TRBD1 (5 bases). The receptor's source is a man under 40 in good health. The sample comprised blood. CDR3 DNA: TGTGCCAGCAGTCCGACAGTTTTGGTTACCGAGCAGTACTTC. Its translation: CASSPTVLVTEQYF.